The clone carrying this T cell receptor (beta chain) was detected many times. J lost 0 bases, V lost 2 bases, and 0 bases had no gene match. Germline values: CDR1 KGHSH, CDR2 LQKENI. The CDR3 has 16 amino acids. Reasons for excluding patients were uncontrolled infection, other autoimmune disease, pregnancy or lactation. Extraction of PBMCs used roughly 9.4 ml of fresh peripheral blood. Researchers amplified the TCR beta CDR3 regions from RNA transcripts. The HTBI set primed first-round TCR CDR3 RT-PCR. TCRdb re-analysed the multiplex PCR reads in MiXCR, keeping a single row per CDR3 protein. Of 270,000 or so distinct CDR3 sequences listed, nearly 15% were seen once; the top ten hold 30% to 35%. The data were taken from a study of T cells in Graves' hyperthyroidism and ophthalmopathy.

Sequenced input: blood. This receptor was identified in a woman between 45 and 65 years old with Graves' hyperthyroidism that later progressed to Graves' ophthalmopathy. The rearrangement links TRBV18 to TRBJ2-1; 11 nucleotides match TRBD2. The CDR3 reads CASSPTSGGSYNEQFF. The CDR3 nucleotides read TGTGCCAGCTCACCAACTAGCGGGGGCTCCTACAATGAGCAGTTCTTC.